This TCR beta chain was profiled in a study of prognosis after radiotherapy for stage I lung cancer. Overall study context: All of the enrolled patients had stage I non-small cell lung cancer, and they joined between 2018 and 2019. In this cohort, no one received concurrent therapy with stereotactic body radiotherapy.

The CDR3 contains 14 residues. V dropped 4 bases and J dropped 4 bases, with 13 bases sitting between them. CDR1 is MNHEY, CDR2 SVGAGI, per germline. For each of two time points, an approximately 6-milliliter draw of peripheral blood was taken. Findings of the study overall: Following stereotactic body radiation therapy, patients who went on to develop distant metastases had lower Shannon entropy.

Worth noting for this clonotype: Its antigen remains unidentified.

The genomic DNA TCR beta CDR3 region underwent two rounds of multiplex PCR. Each TRBV and TRBJ gene had its own primer in the first PCR round. TCRdb reanalysed the multiplex PCR reads using MiXCR and keeps one entry per CDR3 protein. Of 15,000 to 20,000 distinct CDR3 sequences listed, 40% to 55% are singletons. The source of this sequence is a donor aged 50 or older with non-small cell lung cancer. Source: PBMCs, taken before or after stereotactic body radiation therapy (not recorded which). The chain links TRBV6-5 to TRBJ1-2; D might be TRBD1 (5 bases). This CDR3 is CASSFRQKSYGYTF. The CDR3 coding sequence is TGTGCCAGCAGTTTCCGACAGAAAAGCTATGGCTACACCTTC.